These 23 T cell receptor beta chains share one sample of origin, sequenced in a study of T-cell reconstitution after alpha-beta-depleted transplantation in children listed by TCRdb under 2016. The library was built by means of PCR. TCRdb shows the sequencer as Illumina HiSeq 2500. TCR library preparation used molecular barcoding, with unique molecular identifiers applied to normalize quantification of the TCRbeta repertoire. TCRdb reprocessing: public reads trimmed at Q25 with fastp, clones called with MiXCR, in-frame beta chains kept. Under each unique CDR3 protein, matching rows form one entry showing the most common genes and DNA. The sample table lists about 210,000 distinct CDR3 sequences, about 15% of them with a count of one. The leading ten clones occupy around 45% of the sample. According to the study, the label for this sample's treatment or condition signals: allogeneic hematopoietic cell transplantation with graft depleted of TCRalphabeta T cells and CD19 B cells.

The source was PBMCs, mostly from graft donor cells, collected 360 days after TCRalphabeta/CD19-depleted stem cell transplant. The receptors were sampled from a male patient under 10 years old who had a stem cell transplant for acute lymphoblastic leukemia, so the T cells may come from the graft donor.

The chain uses TRBV7-6 and TRBJ2-2; D may correspond to TRBD1 or TRBD2 (5 bases each). Trimming removed 5 bases at V and 3 bases at J, with 19 bases between. This CDR3 spans 17 amino acids. In germline, CDR1 is SGHVS, CDR2 FNYEAQ. Written as DNA, the CDR3 is TGTGCCAGCAGCACCTCCCCCAGGGAGCTCGACACCGGGGAGCTGTTTTTT. This encodes CASSTSPRELDTGELFF.

The CDR3 DNA follows: TGTGCCATCAGTCCAGGAGAGACTGAAGCTTTCTTT. Translated: CAISPGETEAFF. The J gene is TRBJ1-1, the V gene TRBV10-3; D call uncertain. The V gene's germline CDR1 is ENHRY and CDR2 SYGVKD. CDR3 size: 12 residues. V shed 5 bases and J shed 5 bases, with 9 bases lying between them.

The sample holds a few counts of this clonotype. The CDR3 sequence is CASSLKDPTYEQFF. CDR3 bases: TGTGCCAGCAGTTTAAAGGACCCAACTTATGAGCAGTTCTTC. The chain combines TRBV12-3 or TRBV12-4 with TRBJ2-1; the D is unclear. The germline V and J ends were trimmed by 2 bases and 8 bases, with 13 bases remaining between them. CDR3 length equals 14 residues.

This chain connects TRBV29-1 to TRBJ2-1; D gene uncertain. Germline assignment: CDR1 SQVTM and CDR2 ANQGSEA. This CDR3 region has 15 residues. Trimming cost V 4 bases and J 8 bases, with 21 bases left between them. The chain's CDR3 is CSVGLWQVAGHEQFF. CDR3 coding DNA: TGCAGCGTTGGCCTCTGGCAGGTCGCCGGCCATGAGCAGTTCTTC.

This clonotype was counted a few times. The genes are TRBV12-3 or TRBV12-4 and TRBJ2-6; TRBD2 matches 8 bases. Unmatched junction bases numbered 10, after V lost 3 bases and J lost 0 bases. The CDR3 extends over 19 amino acids. CDR3 protein: CASSLARGGLRSGANVLTF. CDR3 nucleotide sequence: TGTGCCAGCAGTTTGGCCCGGGGGGGCTTACGCTCTGGGGCCAACGTCCTGACTTTC.

CDR3 in DNA: TGCGCCAGCAGCTCGGCCGGGGAGACCTACGAGCAGTACTTC. It encodes CASSSAGETYEQYF. This chain uses TRBV5-1 with TRBJ2-7; D possibly corresponds to TRBD2 (5 bases). Trimming took off 3 bases at V and 2 bases at J, with 12 bases between the two ends. CDR1 is SGHRS and CDR2 is YFSETQ in the germline V gene. The CDR3 totals 14 residues.

The chain employs TRBV20-1 and TRBJ2-7; D remains unclear. V lost 1 base, J lost 5 bases, and 9 bases lay in between. The CDR3 spans 12 residues. In germline, CDR1 is DFQATT, CDR2 SNEGSKA (reference sequence). The CDR3 DNA is TGCAGTGCTAGAGCTGTAGGGAACGAGCAGTACTTC. It is translated as CSARAVGNEQYF.

This sequence joins TRBV5-1 and TRBJ2-7; D possibly matches TRBD1 or TRBD2 (5 bases each). V lost 0 bases, J lost 5 bases, and 15 bases lay in between. Germline V gives CDR1 SGHRS, CDR2 YFSETQ. The CDR3 consists of 15 residues. This CDR3 is CASSLVAGRQNEQYF. The CDR3 DNA is TGCGCCAGCAGCTTGGTGGCAGGGAGACAAAACGAGCAGTACTTC.

The V and J genes are TRBV29-1 and TRBJ2-7, with 8 bases aligning to TRBD1. The CDR3 is made up of 12 amino acids. The V gene end was trimmed by 5 bases and the J gene end by 6 bases; junction bases not matched to a gene: 6. Germline CDR1 SQVTM, CDR2 ANQGSEA. The CDR3 region has the DNA TGCAGCGTTTTCGGACAGGGCACCGAGCAGTACTTC. Translated: CSVFGQGTEQYF.

The chain has TRBV6-2 or TRBV6-3 and TRBJ1-5; perhaps TRBD1 as D (5 bases). Germline V CDR1 and CDR2: MNHEY, SVGEGT. The CDR3 runs to 16 residues. The V gene lost 2 bases and the J gene lost 4 bases, with 15 bases spanning the gap. This CDR3 is CASSYDGGAGNQPQHF. The CDR3 coding sequence is TGTGCCAGCAGTTACGACGGCGGGGCGGGAAATCAGCCCCAGCATTTT.

V is TRBV20-1 and J is TRBJ1-1; no reliable D call. V was clipped by 6 bases and J by 3 bases, with 11 bases between them. This CDR3 spans 12 amino acids. Germline V CDR1 and CDR2: DFQATT, SNEGSKA (reference sequence). The CDR3 spells CSAARGDTEAFF. CDR3 bases: TGCAGTGCCGCCCGGGGAGACACTGAAGCTTTCTTT.

This clonotype was seen a single time. This sequence joins TRBV20-1 and TRBJ2-7; D gene ambiguous. Between the trimmed V and J ends, which lost 6 bases and 2 bases, there was a span of 5 bases. This CDR3 comprises 10 residues. Germline loops: CDR1 DFQATT, CDR2 SNEGSKA (reference sequence). This chain's CDR3 is CSAIPYEQYF. The CDR3, as DNA: TGCAGTGCGATTCCCTACGAGCAGTACTTC.

A few counts support this clonotype. The chain combines TRBV29-1 with TRBJ1-2, with TRBD1 as a possible D gene (5 bases). Germline V gene sequence: CDR1 SQVTM, CDR2 ANQGSEA. The CDR3 is made up of 13 amino acids. V lost 1 base to trimming and J lost 3 bases, with 9 bases between them. For the CDR3, the DNA is TGCAGCGTTGAAGTCAGGGAGGACTATGGCTACACCTTC. Its translation: CSVEVREDYGYTF.

The J gene is TRBJ2-7, the V gene TRBV6-2 or TRBV6-3, with unresolved D. The V end lost 8 bases, the J end lost 6 bases, and 14 bases lay between the germline ends. In germline, CDR1 is MNHEY, CDR2 SVGEGT. The CDR3 is 12 amino acids. CDR3 DNA sequence: TGTGCCAGCCGTACGAACATCGGCGAGCAGTACTTC. Protein: CASRTNIGEQYF.

The gene calls are TRBV12-3 or TRBV12-4 and TRBJ2-3, with 8 nucleotides matching TRBD2. V dropped 6 bases and J dropped 3; count of bases not matched to a gene: 11. The CDR3 is 16 residues long. CDR3 amino acids: CASRRGASGFTDTQYF. Written as DNA, the CDR3 is TGTGCCAGCAGGAGGGGGGCTAGCGGGTTTACAGATACGCAGTATTTT.

This clonotype showed up just a few times. The chain's CDR3 is CSVEEGVNEQFF. CDR3 sequence (DNA): TGCAGCGTTGAAGAGGGGGTGAATGAGCAGTTCTTC. The chain employs TRBV29-1 and TRBJ2-1; D is possibly TRBD1 or TRBD2 (5 bases each). Trimming pared 0 bases from V and 7 bases from J, leaving 7 bases between. CDR1 is SQVTM and CDR2 is ANQGSEA in the germline V gene. This CDR3 has 12 residues.

This clonotype was found a few times. This rearrangement joins TRBV5-1 to TRBJ2-7; 7 nucleotides agree with TRBD2. Germline V gene lookup returns CDR1 SGHRS and CDR2 YFSETQ. The CDR3 loop spans 15 amino acids. Losses at the gene ends were 0 bases for V and 2 bases for J; bases not matched to a gene: 5. CDR3 DNA: TGCGCCAGCAGCTTGGAGGCGGGAGCGCCCTACGAGCAGTACTTC. It translates to CASSLEAGAPYEQYF.

This clonotype was counted between two and nine times. The chain joins TRBV10-3 to TRBJ1-2, with 7 bases identical to TRBD1. The V segment lost 7 bases and the J segment 2 bases; nucleotides outside the gene matches: 4. Germline V gives CDR1 ENHRY, CDR2 SYGVKD. The CDR3 has 13 amino acids. The CDR3 coding sequence is TGTGCCATCACCGGGACAGCGAACTATGGCTACACCTTC. It encodes CAITGTANYGYTF.

CDR3 residues: CASATASGNTIYF. CDR3 coding DNA: TGTGCCAGCGCCACAGCCTCTGGAAACACCATATATTTT. This rearrangement joins TRBV25-1 to TRBJ1-3; D is ambiguous. CDR1 and CDR2 (germline): MGHDK, SYGVNS. This CDR3 has 13 residues. With 8 bases removed from V and 0 bases from J, the gap between germline ends came to 8 bases.

V is TRBV4-3 and J is TRBJ2-3; the D call may be TRBD1 or TRBD2 (5 bases each). Per the germline V gene, CDR1 is LGHNA and CDR2 is YSLEER. The V end was cut by 4 bases, the J end by 2 bases, with 16 bases between. This CDR3 has 16 residues. CDR3 loop: CASSRTRGAYTDTQYF. CDR3 DNA: TGCGCCAGCAGCCGAACACGAGGGGCCTACACAGATACGCAGTATTTT.

There are a few counts of this clonotype. The gene calls are TRBV20-1 and TRBJ1-5; no clear D. This CDR3 is 12 amino acids long. Trimming removed 5 bases at V and 3 bases at J, with 8 bases between. Germline CDR1 and CDR2: DFQATT and SNEGSKA (reference sequence). CDR3 amino acids: CSAGGHNQPQHF. Here the CDR3 DNA reads TGCAGTGCTGGAGGCCACAATCAGCCCCAGCATTTT.

The chain links TRBV12-3 or TRBV12-4 to TRBJ2-5; 7 bases align to TRBD2. J was trimmed by 5 bases and V by 6 bases; bases with no gene match: 12. The CDR3 is made up of 15 amino acids. CDR3 sequence (DNA): TGTGCCAGCAGACGCACGGGCGAAGCGGGGGAGACCCAGTACTTC. Protein: CASRRTGEAGETQYF.

The chain is built from TRBV28 and TRBJ2-7; 10 nucleotides align to TRBD2. Germline V gene lookup returns CDR1 MDHEN and CDR2 SYDVKM. This CDR3 contains 20 residues. Germline trimming cut 4 bases from V and 4 bases from J; bases unmatched to any gene: 22. The CDR3 reads CASSSWLGASGSSYEYEQYF. CDR3 in DNA: TGTGCCAGCAGTTCTTGGCTCGGGGCTAGCGGGAGTTCCTATGAGTACGAGCAGTACTTC.